This TCR beta chain was identified during a study of T cell repertoires in cytomegalovirus infection. Study findings and constraints: Pooled public TCR beta family frequency picked out CMV carriers with the relevant HLA. HLA-C-restricted, CMV-specific TCR beta clonotypes were dominant ex vivo.

Using its own MiXCR run on the reads, TCRdb lists one record per CDR3 protein. The table lists around 130,000 distinct CDR3 sequences, about 24% of them singletons. Details on this clonotype: Its antigen is still unknown. One junction end does not reproduce the germline sequence, and a read error may be involved.

CDR1 and CDR2 (germline): MDHEN, SYDVKM. The CDR3 length is 14 residues. The sequenced sample consisted of PBMCs, sequenced either directly or after in vitro stimulation (not recorded which). The TCR originated in a human donor in good health (CMV status not recorded). Some clones in this sample may be carry-over from other donors' samples. This chain connects TRBV28 to TRBJ2-1; tentatively, D is TRBD1 (6 bases). CDR3 sequence reads: CASSSGQLNNEQLF. The CDR3 nucleotides are TGTGCCAGCAGTAGCGGACAGCTAAACAATGAGCAGCTCTTC.